This T cell receptor beta chain was sequenced in a study of cytomegalovirus exposure and HLA in healthy donors. Germline values: CDR1 MGHRA, CDR2 YSYEKL. V lost 4 bases to trimming and J lost 4 bases; unmatched junction nucleotides: 12. The CDR3 totals 18 residues. It was with 60 Vbeta and 13 Jbeta primers that the PCR ran. This table comes from immunoSEQ multiplex PCR, and its TCRdb copy is limited to in-frame clones, with some not included. The sample yields 130,000 or so clones, 70% to 90% seen once. This clone has only one observation. The sample consisted of PBMCs. V and J are TRBV4-1 and TRBJ2-3, with 12 bases aligning to TRBD2. This clonotype was sampled from a woman aged 40-49 years in good health and CMV-seronegative. The CDR3 reads CASSPLAGGDLFPDTQYF. The CDR3 coding sequence is TGCGCCAGCAGCCCCCTAGCGGGAGGGGATCTTTTCCCAGATACGCAGTATTTT.